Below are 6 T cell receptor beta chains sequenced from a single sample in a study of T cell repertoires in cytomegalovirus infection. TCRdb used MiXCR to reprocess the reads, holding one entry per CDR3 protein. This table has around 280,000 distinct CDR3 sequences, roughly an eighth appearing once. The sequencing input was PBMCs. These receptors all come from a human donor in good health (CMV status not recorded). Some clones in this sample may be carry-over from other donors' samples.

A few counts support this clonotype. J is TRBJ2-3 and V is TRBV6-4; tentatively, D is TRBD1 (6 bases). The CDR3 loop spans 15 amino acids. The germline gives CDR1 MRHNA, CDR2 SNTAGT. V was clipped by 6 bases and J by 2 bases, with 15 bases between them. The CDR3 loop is CASRPRDIPTDTQYF. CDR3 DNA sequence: TGTGCCAGCAGACCCCGGGACATCCCCACAGATACGCAGTATTTT.

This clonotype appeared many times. The CDR3 sequence: CASSTVGAGGGYEQYF. The CDR3 DNA reads as TGTGCCAGCAGTACAGTGGGAGCGGGAGGAGGATACGAGCAGTACTTC. This chain uses TRBV7-2 with TRBJ2-7, with TRBD2 identical over 9 bases. Germline lookup yields CDR1 SGHTA and CDR2 FQGNSA. Trimming at V came to 6 bases and at J to 4 bases, leaving 13 bases not matched to a gene. The CDR3 has 16 residues.

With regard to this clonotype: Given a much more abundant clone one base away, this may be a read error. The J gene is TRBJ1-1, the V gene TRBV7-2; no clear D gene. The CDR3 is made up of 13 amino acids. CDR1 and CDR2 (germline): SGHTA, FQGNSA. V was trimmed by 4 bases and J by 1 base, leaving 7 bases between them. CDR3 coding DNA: TGTGCCAGCAGCTATCGGCGGAACACTGAAGCTTTCTTT. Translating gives CASSYRRNTEAFF.

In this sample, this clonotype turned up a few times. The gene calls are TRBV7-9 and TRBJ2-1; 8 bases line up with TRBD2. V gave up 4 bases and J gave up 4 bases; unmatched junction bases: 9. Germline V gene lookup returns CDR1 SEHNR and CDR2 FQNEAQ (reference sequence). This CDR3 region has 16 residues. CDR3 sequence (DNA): TGTGCCAGCAGCTCAGCTGATCGGGGGGGATACAATGAGCAGTTCTTC. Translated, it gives CASSSADRGGYNEQFF.

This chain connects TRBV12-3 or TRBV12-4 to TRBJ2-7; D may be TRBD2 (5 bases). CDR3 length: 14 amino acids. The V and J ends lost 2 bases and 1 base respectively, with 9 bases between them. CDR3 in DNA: TGTGCCAGCAGTTTATTTGAGGGTTCCTACGAGCAGTACTTC. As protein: CASSLFEGSYEQYF.

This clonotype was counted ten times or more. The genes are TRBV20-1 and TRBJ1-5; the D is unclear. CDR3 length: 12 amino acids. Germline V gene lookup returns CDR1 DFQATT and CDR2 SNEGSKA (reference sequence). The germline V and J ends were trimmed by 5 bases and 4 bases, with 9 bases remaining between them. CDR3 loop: CSASTANQPQHF. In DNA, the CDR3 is TGCAGTGCTTCCACAGCAAATCAGCCCCAGCATTTT.